The source of this T cell receptor beta chain is a study of CD8 T cells in Susac syndrome. CDR3 length: 15 amino acids. Germline lookup yields CDR1 MNHEY and CDR2 SVGEGT. J gave up 0 bases and V 1 base, and 2 bases lay outside the gene matches. Roughly 0.45 to 1 ug RNA was reverse transcribed with random hexamers. TCRdb re-analysed the immunoSEQ multiplex PCR reads in MiXCR, keeping a single row per CDR3 protein. Among more than 150,000 distinct CDR3 sequences listed, around 93% were seen once. This TCR came from a human donor with Susac syndrome. The sequencing input was CD8+ T cells from PBMCs. This chain links TRBV6-2 or TRBV6-3 with TRBJ1-1, with TRBD1 matching over 7 bases. CDR3 in amino acids: CASSYWGQLNTEAFF. CDR3 DNA: TGTGCCAGCAGTTACTGGGGACAGTTGAACACTGAAGCTTTCTTT.